This TCR beta chain was observed in a study of blood T cell repertoires in COVID-19 (dated by TCRdb to the early 2020s). Some background on the complete study: Samples covering the acute and convalescent phases of COVID-19 were provided by collaborators in the United States, Italy and Spain. The repertoires were released in a freely available public database meant as a resource for research on the immune response to SARS-CoV-2. The material from the prospective study consisted of cDNA or gDNA derived from T cells, B-cell-depleted T cells, or PBMCs. Samples came from the ongoing ImmuneRACE study (first 160 participants) plus 1,254 subjects from 6 global collaborators. The dataset comprised deeply sampled blood TCRbeta repertoires from subjects exposed to, actively infected with, or recovered from COVID-19. Where available, HLA class I and class II types were taken from metadata supplied by the sample provider and were not determined by assay-based typing. A de-identified subject ID, COVID-19 status, age in years and sex were almost always included in the sample metadata. Paper-wide results and their limitations: How much clinical and demographic metadata was included differed by source and by participant, and the metadata was provided uncurated.

Whole blood was collected in K2EDTA tubes by collaborating institutions according to the institutions' own protocols. Collaborator samples were shipped for TCRbeta analysis as frozen whole blood, isolated PBMCs, or DNA extracted from either sample type. The immunoSEQ Assay, a bias-controlled multiplex PCR, was used to amplify TCRbeta CDR3 regions from genomic DNA. In the original analysis: The number of nucleated cells in each sample was estimated by amplification of reference gene primers within the assay. To quantify the absolute abundance of each unique TCRbeta CDR3 rearrangement, sequence reads were collapsed and filtered. For each sample, productive Simpson clonality was calculated as the square root of Simpson's diversity index across productive rearrangements. TCRdb's version of the immuneACCESS table is confined to in-frame rearrangements and falls short of the full clone set. An unresolved V gene accounts for under half of the shortfall where checked; the remainder is of unknown origin. V and J calls and clone size are given by that table; D and trimming were obtained from the DNA. For this sample there are roughly 150,000 clones; 80% to 90% appear just once. Of the sample, approximately 2.8% falls within the top ten clones.

The germline V gene (reference sequence) gives CDR1 as LNHDA and CDR2 as SQIVND. From its cysteine to its phenylalanine, the CDR3 spans 14 amino acids. Only the CDR3 portion is preserved as DNA: 42 bases, with reading frame beginning at the first base. V lost 9 bases and J lost 5 bases, and the count of bases not matched to a germline gene is 10. For this clone: Its specific antigen is unknown. One base away there is no much larger clone; base qualities are not given.

Recombination joined TRBV19 with TRBJ1-2; TRBD1 aligns with 9 central bases. Sequencing was done on a sample of peripheral blood. The clonotype comes from a woman aged 55-69 years with active COVID-19. CDR3 region: CASVDRDRDYGYTF. DNA sequence: TGTGCCAGCGTCGATCGGGACAGGGATTATGGCTACACCTTC.